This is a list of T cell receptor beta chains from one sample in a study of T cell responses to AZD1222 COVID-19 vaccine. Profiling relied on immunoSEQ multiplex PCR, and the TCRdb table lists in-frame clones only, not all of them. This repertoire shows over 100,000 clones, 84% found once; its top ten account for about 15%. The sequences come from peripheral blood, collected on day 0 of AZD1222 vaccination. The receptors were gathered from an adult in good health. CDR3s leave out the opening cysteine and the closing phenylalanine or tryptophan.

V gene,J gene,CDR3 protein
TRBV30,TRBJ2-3,ARGTARYTDTQY
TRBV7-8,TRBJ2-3,ASSPQGGRTDTQY
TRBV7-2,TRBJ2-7,ASSNPSGRAGEQY
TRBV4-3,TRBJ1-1,ASSQDRGSGINTEAF
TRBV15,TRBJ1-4,ATSRRGTNEKLF
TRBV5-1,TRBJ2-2,ASSPDTNTGELF
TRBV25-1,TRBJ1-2,ASTGPGTGVSYGYT
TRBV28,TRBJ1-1,ASSWNTEAF
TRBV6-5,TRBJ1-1,ATRGDRNTEAF
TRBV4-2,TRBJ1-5,ASSQDGAGGGDQPQH
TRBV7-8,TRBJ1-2,ASSLAGTEANYGYT
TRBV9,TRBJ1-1,ASSARPTGTEAF
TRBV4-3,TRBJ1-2,ASSLGQTNYGYT
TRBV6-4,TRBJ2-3,ASSVAGYTDTQY
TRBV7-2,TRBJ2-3,ASTLYGTDTQY
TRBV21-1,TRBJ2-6,ASSKGDRVSGANVLT
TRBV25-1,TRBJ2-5,ASATGTGGGQETQY
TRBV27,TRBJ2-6,ASSLGAGSGANVLT
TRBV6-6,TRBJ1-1,ASSARTGGTEAF
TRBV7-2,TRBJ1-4,ASSLRVTGSGTELF